This TCR beta chain was profiled in a study of blood T cell repertoires in COVID-19. Profiling relied on immunoSEQ multiplex PCR, and the TCRdb table lists in-frame clones only, not all of them. The sample yields under 400,000 clones, 85% to 90% seen once. This CDR3 has 11 residues. CDR1 is MDHEN, CDR2 SYDVKM, per germline. The V segment lost 8 bases and the J segment 5 bases; nucleotides outside the gene matches: 1. This chain links TRBV28 with TRBJ1-2, with 8 bases that match TRBD1. This clonotype was sampled from a woman in her 30s who had been exposed to COVID-19. Source material: PBMCs or T cells enriched from blood (not recorded which). The CDR3 bases are TGTGCCAGCCGGACAGGGTATGGCTACACCTTC. Amino acids: CASRTGYGYTF.